This T cell receptor beta chain derives from a study of shared clonotypes between healthy human individuals. Study-wide points: Investigators collected only blood, and repertoires in tissues likely differ.

TCRdb's table, derived via immunoSEQ multiplex PCR, lists solely in-frame clones and lacks some. The sample lists roughly 1,500,000 clones, 98% to 99% occurring once. Trimming took off 5 bases at V and 1 base at J, with 12 bases between the two ends. The CDR3 runs 15 residues. CDR1 and CDR2 (germline): SGHVS, FNYEAQ. Comments on this clone: Its antigen remains unidentified.

The sequencing input was naive CD4+ T cells sorted from blood. The sample's subset: CD45RA+ positively selected. This TCR came from a man aged 30 to 45 in good health. The chain links TRBV7-6 to TRBJ2-1; D might be TRBD2 (5 bases). The CDR3 region has the DNA TGTGCCAGCAGCGTCGGTTCGGGGTCCTACAATGAGCAGTTCTTC. Its protein is CASSVGSGSYNEQFF.